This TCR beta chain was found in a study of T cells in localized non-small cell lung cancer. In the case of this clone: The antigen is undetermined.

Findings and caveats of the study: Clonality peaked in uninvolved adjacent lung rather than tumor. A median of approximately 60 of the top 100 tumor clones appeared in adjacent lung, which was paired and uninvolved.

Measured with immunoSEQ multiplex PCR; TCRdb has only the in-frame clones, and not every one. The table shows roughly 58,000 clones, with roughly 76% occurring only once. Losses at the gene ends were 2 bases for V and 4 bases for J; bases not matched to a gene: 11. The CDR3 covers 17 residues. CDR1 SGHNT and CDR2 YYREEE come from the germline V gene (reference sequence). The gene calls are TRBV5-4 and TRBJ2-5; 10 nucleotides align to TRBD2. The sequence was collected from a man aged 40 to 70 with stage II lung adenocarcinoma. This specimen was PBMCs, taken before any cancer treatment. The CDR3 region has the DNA TGTGCCAGCAGCTTTGGTGGGTCAGCGGGAGGGCTAGAGACCCAGTACTTC. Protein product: CASSFGGSAGGLETQYF.